The next 6 T cell receptor beta chains were all read from a single sample in a study of a mutant IDH1 vaccine in newly diagnosed glioma. TCRdb keeps only in-frame clones here, not all; method: immunoSEQ multiplex PCR. The sample lists some 33,000 clones; around 89% were seen once. These receptors have no known antigen. Time point specified: week 23, last vaccination. What each vaccine dose contained was 300 ug of mutant IDH1 20-mer peptide, accompanied by topical imiquimod. This material consisted of PBMCs, taken from a glioma patient whose treatment included an IDH1 peptide vaccine. Receptor source: a man aged 35 to 55 with glioma.

The CDR3 protein is CASSARGGTDTQYF. The CDR3 bases are TGTGCCAGCAGTGCCCGGGGGGGCACAGATACGCAGTATTTT. The chain uses TRBV6-4 and TRBJ2-3; TRBD2 matches at 7 bases. V was clipped by 4 bases and J by 1 base; unmatched bases: 2. The CDR3 sequence is 14 residues long. In germline, CDR1 is MRHNA, CDR2 SNTAGT.

This chain joins TRBV28 and TRBJ1-3; no firm D call. The V gene's germline CDR1 is MDHEN and CDR2 SYDVKM. V was clipped by 8 bases and J by 0 bases, with 14 bases between them. This CDR3 has 15 amino acids. CDR3 protein: CASGRPNSSGNTIYF. DNA for the CDR3: TGTGCCAGCGGTCGCCCGAATTCCTCTGGAAACACCATATATTTT.

Here the CDR3 reads CASSLNTGELFF. The CDR3 bases are TGTGCCAGCAGCTTGAACACCGGGGAGCTGTTTTTT. The rearrangement uses TRBV11-3 and TRBJ2-2; D is unclear. The CDR3 loop spans 12 amino acids. The V end was cut by 3 bases, the J end by 1 base, with 0 bases between. Germline CDR1 is SGHNT and CDR2 is YENEEA.

The chain couples TRBV9 to TRBJ1-2, with D possibly matching TRBD1 (5 bases). The germline V gene has CDR1 SGDLS and CDR2 YYNGEE. The CDR3 is made up of 14 amino acids. Trimming left V 2 bases short and J 4 bases short, with 12 bases between. The CDR3 spells CASSVGGVAYGYTF. DNA for the CDR3: TGTGCCAGCAGCGTTGGAGGGGTAGCCTATGGCTACACCTTC.

The chain carries TRBV25-1 and TRBJ1-2; unclear D gene. Germline values: CDR1 MGHDK, CDR2 SYGVNS. This CDR3 region has 13 residues. Deletions cut 5 bases from V and 5 bases from J, with 12 bases between. The CDR3 nucleotides are TGTGCCAGCAGTTTAACGGCAGATTATGGCTACACCTTC. Its translation: CASSLTADYGYTF.

This clone was seen just once. The V and J genes are TRBV19 and TRBJ1-1; D is possibly TRBD1 (6 bases). In germline, CDR1 is LNHDA, CDR2 SQIVND (reference sequence). Trimming took 3 bases from V and 3 from J, leaving 11 bases between them. This CDR3 region has 14 residues. The CDR3 DNA reads TGTGCCAGTAGTATCACAGGGTTCGACACTGAAGCTTTCTTT. It specifies CASSITGFDTEAFF. Full variable domain (rest looked up from reference TRBV19 and TRBJ1-1): DGGITQSPKYLFRKEGQNVTLSCEQNLNHDAMYWYRQDPGQGLRLIYYSQIVNDFQKGDIAEGYSVSREKKESFPLTVTSAQKNPTAFYLCASSITGFDTEAFFGQGTRLTVV.